These T cell receptor beta chains were read from a single sample in a study of human T cells and chemical hapten exposure. One entry per CDR3 protein results from TCRdb running MiXCR on the RACE reads. The sample carries 200,000 to 300,000 distinct CDR3 sequences, 7.5% to 10% recorded once. This specimen was whole blood, taken in connection with sensitization to the hapten diphenylcyclopropenone (DPC). The receptors originated from a woman aged 40 to 50 with alopecia areata. Some clones in this sample may be carry-over from other donors' samples. The CDR3 runs from the conserved cysteine through the conserved F or W. Each record gives: clone size, D gene, V gene, J gene, CDR3 DNA, CDR3 protein. D genes are given only for firm matches. Clone sizes are given selectively: once, few, many, or a class where the clone is expanded.

few	TRBD1	TRBV7-2	TRBJ1-1	TGTGCCAGCTCCACCTCGACAGGGGCCACTGAAGCTTTCTTT	CASSTSTGATEAFF
few	NA	TRBV19	TRBJ1-2	TGTGCCAGTAGAAGACCGACAGGAAGGGGCTACACCTTC	CASRRPTGRGYTF
few	NA	TRBV6-2/TRBV6-3	TRBJ1-5	TGTGCCAGCAGCCCGGATTTCAGCAATCAGCCCCAGCATTTT	CASSPDFSNQPQHF
NA	TRBD1	TRBV4-3	TRBJ1-6	TGCGCCAGCAGCCAAACCAGGGGACAGGGGGACTCACCCCTCCACTTT	CASSQTRGQGDSPLHF
few	NA	TRBV5-1	TRBJ2-1	TGCGCCAGCAGCTTGGGTAGTACATCCGATGAGCAGTTCTTC	CASSLGSTSDEQFF
NA	TRBD1	TRBV5-1	TRBJ2-5	TGCGCCAGCAGCGACGGGACAGTCCAAGAGACCCAGTACTTC	CASSDGTVQETQYF
NA	NA	TRBV2	TRBJ1-4	TGTGCCAGCAGTGCCATTGGGGCAGGGACTAATGAAAAACTGTTTTTT	CASSAIGAGTNEKLFF
few	NA	TRBV12-3/TRBV12-4	TRBJ1-1	TGTGCCAGCAGTTTAAAAGGGGGGTCTGAAGCTTTCTTT	CASSLKGGSEAFF
many	TRBD1	TRBV6-6	TRBJ2-4	TGTGCCAGCAAAGGACAGGGGCCGGGACGAAACATTCAGTACTTC	CASKGQGPGRNIQYF
many	TRBD1	TRBV7-2	TRBJ1-6	TGTGCCAGCAGGCTAACGGGACAGGGCCACAATTCACCCCTCCACTTT	CASRLTGQGHNSPLHF
few	TRBD2	TRBV7-8	TRBJ2-3	TGTGCCAGCAGCTTAGAGTCTAGCGGAAGCACAGATACGCAGTATTTT	CASSLESSGSTDTQYF
few	NA	TRBV2	TRBJ2-6	TGTGCCACCAGCTCTGGGGCCAACGTCCTGACTTTC	CATSSGANVLTF
few	NA	TRBV7-2	TRBJ1-5	TGTGCCAGCAGCTTAGACCTCGCTGAGGCCTATAGCAATCAGCCCCAGCATTTT	CASSLDLAEAYSNQPQHF
NA	NA	TRBV12-3/TRBV12-4	TRBJ2-2	TGTGCCAGCACCTCTCTGGCGCACGGGGAGCTGTTTTTT	CASTSLAHGELFF
few	TRBD1	TRBV20-1	TRBJ1-2	TGCAGTGCTAGAGAACCTCGACAGGGGAGTGGCTACACCTTC	CSAREPRQGSGYTF
few	TRBD2	TRBV7-7	TRBJ2-1	TGTGCTAGCAGCCCCGGGGCGACTAGCGGGCCGACCTACAATGAGCAGTTCTTC	CASSPGATSGPTYNEQFF
NA	NA	TRBV4-3	TRBJ2-7	TGCGCCAGCAGCCAGGGACCGACTGGCCAGCAGTACTTC	CASSQGPTGQQYF
NA	NA	TRBV7-9	TRBJ2-6	TGTGCCAGCAGCCGCCTCGGAGGGCATCTTAAGAATTCTGGGGCCAACGTCCTGACTTTC	CASSRLGGHLKNSGANVLTF
NA	NA	TRBV18	TRBJ2-1	TGTGCCAGCTCACCACCGATAACTAATCATGAGCAGTTCTTC	CASSPPITNHEQFF
NA	NA	TRBV6-6	TRBJ1-4	TGTGCCAGCGGGGGACGGTCGCTACCTTCCGAAAAACTGTTTTTT	CASGGRSLPSEKLFF
NA	TRBD2	TRBV6-2/TRBV6-3	TRBJ2-2	TGTGCCAGCAGTTTAGCGGGAGTCAGAACCGGGGAGCTGTTTTTT	CASSLAGVRTGELFF
NA	NA	TRBV27	TRBJ2-7	TGTGCCAGCAGTTTGACACAGAACTACGAGCAGTACTTC	CASSLTQNYEQYF
few	NA	TRBV12-3/TRBV12-4	TRBJ1-2	TGTGCCAGCAGTCGGGACGGACGGAACTATGGCTACACCTTC	CASSRDGRNYGYTF
NA	NA	TRBV7-2	TRBJ1-5	TGTGCCAGCAGCTTAGTAGGGACGTGGGATCAGCCCCAGCATTTT	CASSLVGTWDQPQHF
few	TRBD2	TRBV11-2	TRBJ2-1	TGTGCCAGCAGCTTGGGACTAGCCCTGAATGAGCAGTTCTTC	CASSLGLALNEQFF
NA	NA	TRBV29-1	TRBJ2-1	TGCAGCGTTGAAGATCGCGCCAGGGGATATGAGCAGTTCTTC	CSVEDRARGYEQFF
few	NA	TRBV6-1	TRBJ2-7	TGTGCCAGCGGCACCGGGAGCTCCTACGAGCAGTACTTC	CASGTGSSYEQYF
few	TRBD1	TRBV28	TRBJ2-7	TGTGCCAGCAGTTCCCCGGGACAGAAGAGCTCCTACGAGCAGTACTTC	CASSSPGQKSSYEQYF
NA	NA	TRBV6-2/TRBV6-3	TRBJ2-4	TGTGCCAGCAGCTTCGACAGCCGCCCCGAAAACATTCAGTACTTC	CASSFDSRPENIQYF
many	NA	TRBV7-9	TRBJ2-1	TGTGCCAGCAGCTTATCCGGGAGTCGAGGCAATGAGCAGTTCTTC	CASSLSGSRGNEQFF
many	NA	TRBV7-9	TRBJ1-2	TGTGCCAGCAGCCGAGACACGAGCTATGGCTACACCTTC	CASSRDTSYGYTF
few	TRBD2	TRBV28	TRBJ2-1	TGTGCCAGCAGTTTCGTTCTTAGCGGGAGAACCACTAATGAGCAGTTCTTC	CASSFVLSGRTTNEQFF
many	TRBD2	TRBV7-2	TRBJ2-3	TGTGCCAGCAGCTTAGGAAATAGCGGGAGCACAGATACGCAGTATTTT	CASSLGNSGSTDTQYF
many	NA	TRBV20-1	TRBJ1-3	TGCAGTGCTAGTCCAACATCAGGAGGCCTTATCATATATTTT	CSASPTSGGLIIYF
many	NA	TRBV6-5	TRBJ1-1	TGTGCCAGCAGTTACTCAGCCCTCATGAACACTGAAGCTTTCTTT	CASSYSALMNTEAFF
NA	NA	TRBV2	TRBJ2-3	TGTGCCAGCAGTGCAATGAGCACAGATACGCAGTATTTT	CASSAMSTDTQYF
NA	NA	TRBV5-1	TRBJ2-7	TGCGCCAGCACCCCAGGGACCAGAGCCTACGAGCAGTACTTC	CASTPGTRAYEQYF
few	TRBD1	TRBV20-1	TRBJ1-4	TGCAGTGCTAGAGCCGGGACAGGGGGCAGTGAAAAACTGTTTTTT	CSARAGTGGSEKLFF
NA	NA	TRBV29-1	TRBJ2-1	TGCAGCGTCGGCGTCACTTCCTACAATGAGCAGTTCTTC	CSVGVTSYNEQFF
few	NA	TRBV6-2/TRBV6-3	TRBJ2-7	TGTGCCAGCAGTTACTCGATCCCCCGCGAGCAGTACTTC	CASSYSIPREQYF
NA	NA	TRBV7-7	TRBJ1-3	TGTGCTAGCAGCTTAGCAGATGGACCTGGAAACACCATATATTTT	CASSLADGPGNTIYF
NA	NA	TRBV6-2/TRBV6-3	TRBJ2-2	TGTGCCAGCAGATTCTCAACAGGTCTCACCGGGGAGCTGTTTTTT	CASRFSTGLTGELFF
NA	NA	TRBV6-5	TRBJ1-4	TGTGCCAGCAGGTCCCCCGGGACTAATGAAAAACTGTTTTTT	CASRSPGTNEKLFF
NA	NA	TRBV6-2/TRBV6-3	TRBJ2-5	TGTGCCAGCATGGGGGGCGAAGAGACCCAGTACTTC	CASMGGEETQYF
few	TRBD2	TRBV20-1	TRBJ2-2	TGCAGTGCCGGGGAACTAGCGGTTGCCGGGGAGCTGTTTTTT	CSAGELAVAGELFF
NA	NA	TRBV29-1	TRBJ2-5	TGCAGCGTTGAACAGCGGACCCAGTACTTC	CSVEQRTQYF